The following is a T cell receptor beta chain sequence with its context. The antigen remains unidentified. This specimen belongs to a study of blood T cells in healthy people across ages. The overall study: There was about one barcoded beta molecule captured by template switching per two T cells. Study-wide points: Unsorted PBMC input precluded a conclusive naive versus antigen-experienced comparison.

Next came a second PCR, run for about 7 to 12 cycles, which used a sample-barcoded 5' primer along with a J-beta primer mix. TCRdb ran MiXCR on the 5' RACE reads and lists one entry per CDR3 protein. The table lists approximately 880,000 distinct CDR3 sequences, under 50% of them singletons. The CDR3 has 14 amino acids. V lost 8 bases and J lost 14; bases outside the gene matches: 16. Germline loops: CDR1 SGHDN, CDR2 FVKESK. This clonotype was sampled from a young man in good health. V usage is TRBV14 and J usage is TRBJ2-3, with TRBD2 identical over 10 bases. The sample taken for sequencing was blood. CDR3 DNA: TGTGCCAGCCGTACTAGCGGGGCGTCGAGGGGGATGTATTTT. Amino acids: CASRTSGASRGMYF.